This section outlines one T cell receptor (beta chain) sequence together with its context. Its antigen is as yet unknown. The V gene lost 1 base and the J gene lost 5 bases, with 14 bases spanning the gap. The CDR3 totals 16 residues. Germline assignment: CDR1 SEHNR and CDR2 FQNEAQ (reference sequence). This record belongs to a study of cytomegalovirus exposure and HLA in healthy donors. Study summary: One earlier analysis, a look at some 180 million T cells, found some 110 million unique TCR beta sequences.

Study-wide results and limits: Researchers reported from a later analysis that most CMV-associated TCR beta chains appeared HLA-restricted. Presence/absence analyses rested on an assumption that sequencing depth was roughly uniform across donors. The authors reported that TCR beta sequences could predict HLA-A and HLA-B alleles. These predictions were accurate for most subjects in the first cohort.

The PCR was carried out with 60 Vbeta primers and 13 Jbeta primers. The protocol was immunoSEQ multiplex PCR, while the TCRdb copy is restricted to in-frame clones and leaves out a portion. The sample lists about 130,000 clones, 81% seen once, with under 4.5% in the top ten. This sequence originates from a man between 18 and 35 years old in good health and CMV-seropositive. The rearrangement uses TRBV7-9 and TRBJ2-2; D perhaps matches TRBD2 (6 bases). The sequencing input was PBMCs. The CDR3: CASSLDSGANTGELFF. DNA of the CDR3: TGTGCCAGCAGCTTAGACTCGGGAGCAAATACCGGGGAGCTGTTTTTT.